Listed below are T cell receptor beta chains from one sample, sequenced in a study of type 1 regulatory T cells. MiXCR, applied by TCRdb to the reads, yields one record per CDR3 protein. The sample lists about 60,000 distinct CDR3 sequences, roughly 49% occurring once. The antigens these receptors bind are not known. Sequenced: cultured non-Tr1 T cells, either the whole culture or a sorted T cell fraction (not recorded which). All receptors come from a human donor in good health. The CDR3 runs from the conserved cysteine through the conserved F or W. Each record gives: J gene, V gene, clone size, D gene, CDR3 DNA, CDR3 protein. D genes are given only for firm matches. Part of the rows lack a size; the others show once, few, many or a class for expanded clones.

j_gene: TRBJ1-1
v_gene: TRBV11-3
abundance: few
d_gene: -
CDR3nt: TGTGCCAGCAGCGGGGGGATTTGGGGCAAGAACACTGAAGCTTTCTTT
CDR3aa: CASSGGIWGKNTEAFF

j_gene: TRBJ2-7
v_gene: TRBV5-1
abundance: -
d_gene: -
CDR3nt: TGCGCCAGCAGCTTGAACGGACCCTACGAGCAGTACTTC
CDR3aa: CASSLNGPYEQYF

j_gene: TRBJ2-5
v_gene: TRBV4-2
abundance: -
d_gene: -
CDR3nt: TGTGCCAGCAGCCATCAAGAGGGGTTAGGGACCCAAGAGACCCAGTACTTC
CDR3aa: CASSHQEGLGTQETQYF

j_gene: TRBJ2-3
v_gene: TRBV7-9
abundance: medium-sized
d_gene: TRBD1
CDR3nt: TGTGCCAGCAGCACCGGGACAGGGGGCAGAGATACGCAGTATTTT
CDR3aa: CASSTGTGGRDTQYF

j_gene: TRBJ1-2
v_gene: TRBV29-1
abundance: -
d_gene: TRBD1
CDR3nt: TGCAGCGTCCCGAGTACAGGGGGAGAGGGCTACACCTTC
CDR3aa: CSVPSTGGEGYTF

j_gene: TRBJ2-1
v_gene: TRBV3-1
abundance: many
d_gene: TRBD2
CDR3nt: TGTGCCAGCAGCCAAGGAGAACTAGCGTTGTTTGGTGAGCAGTTCTTC
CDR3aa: CASSQGELALFGEQFF

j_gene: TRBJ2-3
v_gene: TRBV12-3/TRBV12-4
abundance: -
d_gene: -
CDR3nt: TGTGCCAGCAGACGAGACAACATTGGCACAGATACGCAGTATTTT
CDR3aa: CASRRDNIGTDTQYF

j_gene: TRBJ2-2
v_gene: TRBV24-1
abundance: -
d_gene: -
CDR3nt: TGTGCCACCAGTAACCATAACACCGGGGAGCTGTTTTTT
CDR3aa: CATSNHNTGELFF

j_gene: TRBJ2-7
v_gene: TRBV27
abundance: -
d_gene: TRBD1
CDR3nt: TGTGCCAGCAGGCCGGGACAGGCCAACTCCTACGAGCAGTACTTC
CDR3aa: CASRPGQANSYEQYF

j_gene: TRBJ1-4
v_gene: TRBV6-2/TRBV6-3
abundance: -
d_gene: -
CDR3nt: TGTGCCAGCAAACAGGACGCAACTAATGAAAAACTGTTTTTT
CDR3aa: CASKQDATNEKLFF